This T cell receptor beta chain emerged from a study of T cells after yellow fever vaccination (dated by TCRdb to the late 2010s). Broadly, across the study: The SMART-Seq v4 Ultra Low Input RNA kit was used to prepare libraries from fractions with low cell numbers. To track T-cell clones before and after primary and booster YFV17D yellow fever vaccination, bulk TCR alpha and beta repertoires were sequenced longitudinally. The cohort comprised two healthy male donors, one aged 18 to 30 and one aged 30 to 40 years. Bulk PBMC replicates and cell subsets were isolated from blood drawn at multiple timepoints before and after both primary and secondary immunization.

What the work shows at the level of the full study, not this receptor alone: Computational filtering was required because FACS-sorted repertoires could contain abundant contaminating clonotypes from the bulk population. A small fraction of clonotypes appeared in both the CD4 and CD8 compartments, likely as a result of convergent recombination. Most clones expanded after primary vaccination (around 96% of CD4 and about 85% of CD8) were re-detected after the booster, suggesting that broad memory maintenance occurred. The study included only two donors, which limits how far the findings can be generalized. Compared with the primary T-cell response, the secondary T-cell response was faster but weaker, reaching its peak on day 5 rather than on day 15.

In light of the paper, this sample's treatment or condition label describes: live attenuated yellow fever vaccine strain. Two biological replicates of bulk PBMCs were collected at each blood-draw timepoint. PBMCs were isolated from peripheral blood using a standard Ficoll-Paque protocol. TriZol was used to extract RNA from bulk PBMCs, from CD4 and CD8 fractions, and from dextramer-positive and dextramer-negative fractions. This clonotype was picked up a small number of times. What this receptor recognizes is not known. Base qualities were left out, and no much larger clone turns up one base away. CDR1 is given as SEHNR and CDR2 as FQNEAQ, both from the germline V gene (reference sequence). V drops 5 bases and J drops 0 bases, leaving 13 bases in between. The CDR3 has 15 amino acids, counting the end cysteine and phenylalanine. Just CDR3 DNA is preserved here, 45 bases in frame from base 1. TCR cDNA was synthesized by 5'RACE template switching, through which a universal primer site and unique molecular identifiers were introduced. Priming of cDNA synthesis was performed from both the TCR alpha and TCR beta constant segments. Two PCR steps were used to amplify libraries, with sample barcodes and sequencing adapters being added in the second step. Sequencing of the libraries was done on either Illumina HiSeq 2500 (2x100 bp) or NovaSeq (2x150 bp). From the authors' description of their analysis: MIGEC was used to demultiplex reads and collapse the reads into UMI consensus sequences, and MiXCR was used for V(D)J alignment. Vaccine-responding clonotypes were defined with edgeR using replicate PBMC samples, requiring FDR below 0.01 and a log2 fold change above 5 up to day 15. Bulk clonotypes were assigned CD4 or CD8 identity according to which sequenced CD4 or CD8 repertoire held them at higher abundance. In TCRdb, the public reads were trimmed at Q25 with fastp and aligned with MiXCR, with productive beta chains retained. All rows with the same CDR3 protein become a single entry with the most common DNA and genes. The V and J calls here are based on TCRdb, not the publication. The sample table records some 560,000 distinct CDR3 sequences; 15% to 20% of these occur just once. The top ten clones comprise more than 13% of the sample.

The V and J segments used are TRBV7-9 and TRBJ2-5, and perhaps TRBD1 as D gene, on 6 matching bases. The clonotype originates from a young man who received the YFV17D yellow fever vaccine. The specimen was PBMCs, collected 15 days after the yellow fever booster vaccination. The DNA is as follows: TGTGCCAGCAGCACCCGGACAGAGTACCAAGAGACCCAGTACTTC. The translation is CASSTRTEYQETQYF. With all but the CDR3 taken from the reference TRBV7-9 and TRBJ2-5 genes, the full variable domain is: DTGVSQNPRHKITKRGQNVTFRCDPISEHNRLYWYRQTLGQGPEFLTYFQNEAQLEKSRLLSDRFSAERPKGSFSTLEIQRTEQGDSAMYLCASSTRTEYQETQYFGPGTRLLVL.